The next 6 T cell receptor beta chains were all read from a single sample in a study of T cell responses to AZD1222 COVID-19 vaccine. The table came from immunoSEQ multiplex PCR; TCRdb's copy has only in-frame clones and leaves some out. The top ten hold roughly 0.51% of the sample, which has more than 250,000 clones, approximately 95% seen once. The starting material was peripheral blood, obtained on day 0 of AZD1222 vaccination. The receptors shown here come from an adult in good health.

V gene TRBV4-1 combines with J gene TRBJ1-1; D unresolved. Trimming removed 2 bases at V and 1 base at J, with 11 bases between. This CDR3 has 15 amino acids. Per germline, CDR1 MGHRA and CDR2 YSYEKL. The CDR3 spells CASSQLGRPNTEAFF. Here the CDR3 DNA reads TGCGCCAGCAGCCAACTAGGCAGACCGAACACTGAAGCTTTCTTT.

The chain combines TRBV10-2 with TRBJ1-4; TRBD1 is a possible D gene (6 bases). With 6 bases removed from V and 6 bases from J, the gap between germline ends came to 8 bases. The CDR3 length is 12 residues. Looked up from germline, CDR1 is WSHSY and CDR2 is SAAADI. CDR3 protein: CASRGGDEKLFF. The CDR3 nucleotides read TGCGCCAGCAGAGGGGGGGATGAAAAACTGTTTTTT.

The chain recombines TRBV28 with TRBJ2-2, with D perhaps assigned TRBD1 or TRBD2 (5 bases each). This CDR3 is 13 amino acids long. Trimming removed 8 bases from V and 5 bases from J, with 12 bases in between. Germline V CDR1 and CDR2: MDHEN, SYDVKM. CDR3 sequence (DNA): TGTGCCAGCTGGGGGAAGGAAACCGGGGAGCTGTTTTTT. Encoded protein: CASWGKETGELFF. Looking up the rest from reference TRBV28 and TRBJ2-2 gives the full variable domain: DVKVTQSSRYLVKRTGEKVFLECVQDMDHENMFWYRQDPGLGLRLIYFSYDVKMKEKGDIPEGYSVSREKKERFSLILESASTNQTSMYLCASWGKETGELFFGEGSRLTVL.

The chain couples TRBV5-1 to TRBJ1-6; D is uncertain. The V gene's germline CDR1 is SGHRS and CDR2 YFSETQ. The ends were cut back, 4 bases at V and 8 bases at J, with 10 bases in the middle. CDR3 length: 13 amino acids. As DNA, the CDR3 is TGCGCCAGCAGCCCCATGGAGGATTCACCCCTCCACTTT. Protein: CASSPMEDSPLHF.

V gene TRBV19 combines with J gene TRBJ1-1, with 8 nucleotides matching TRBD1. CDR1 is LNHDA, CDR2 SQIVND, per germline (reference sequence). This CDR3 contains 14 residues. Trimming took 3 bases from V and 7 from J; bases not matched to a gene: 7. CDR3: CASSIQARGLEAFF. For the CDR3, the DNA is TGTGCCAGTAGTATCCAGGCCAGGGGGCTTGAAGCTTTCTTT.

The count of this clone is one. The rearrangement uses TRBV6-6 and TRBJ1-4; D is unclear. Trimming stripped 6 bases from V and 13 bases from J, with 15 bases between. The CDR3 loop spans 12 amino acids. Germline V gene lookup returns CDR1 MNHNY and CDR2 SVGAGI (reference sequence). The CDR3 reads CASSPAGYRLFF. DNA for the CDR3: TGTGCCAGCAGCCCGGCAGGCTACCGACTGTTTTTT.